These T cell receptor beta chains were read from a single sample in a study of regulatory T cells in long-lasting Graves disease. TCRdb redid the calling of the multiplex PCR reads with MiXCR, one entry per CDR3 protein. The table records 450,000 to 650,000 distinct CDR3 sequences, about 16% of them present only once. These data are also associated with another study on T cells in Graves' hyperthyroidism and ophthalmopathy.

This specimen consisted of peripheral blood mononuclear cells (PBMCs), obtained at new diagnosis, from a patient treated with antithyroid drugs. All receptors come from a woman between 40 and 65 years old with Graves disease. Each CDR3 is given with its conserved first and last residue. A D gene is named only where the DNA matches it firmly. The size field is filled for only some rows; it gives once, few, many or a size class.

d_call j_call v_call clone_size cdr3_nt cdr3_aa
TRBD1 TRBJ1-1 TRBV6-1 many TGTGCCAGCAGTGGAGGGACAGGGGCCAACCCTGAAGCTTTCTTT CASSGGTGANPEAFF
- TRBJ2-1 TRBV2 - TGTGCCAGCAGTGATTTGGGTGGGTTCAATGAGCAGTTCTTC CASSDLGGFNEQFF
- TRBJ1-3 TRBV20-1 few TGCAGTGCTAGCGGGCCTAGCTCTGGAAACACCATATATTTT CSASGPSSGNTIYF
- TRBJ2-5 TRBV12-3/TRBV12-4 many TGTGCCAGCAGTTCAAGACAGGAACAAGAGACCCAGTACTTC CASSSRQEQETQYF
TRBD2 TRBJ2-3 TRBV6-1 many TGTGCCAGCAGACCCGGCGGGGGGGGGCATACGCAGTATTTT CASRPGGGGHTQYF
- TRBJ2-2 TRBV7-9 few TGTGCCAGCAGCTCAACTTGGGGCAACAGGGAACGTATCACCGGGGAGCTGTTTTTT CASSSTWGNRERITGELFF
- TRBJ1-2 TRBV5-1 few TGCGCCAGCAGTTTAGGGAAAGGGGACTATGGCTACACCTTC CASSLGKGDYGYTF
TRBD1 TRBJ2-7 TRBV12-3/TRBV12-4 many TGTGCCAGCAGCCCGGGACAGGGGTCCCCCTACGAGCAGTACTTC CASSPGQGSPYEQYF
- TRBJ2-7 TRBV3-1 many TGTGCCAGCAGCCGATCCGGGACTGGGGCCTACGAGCAGTACTTC CASSRSGTGAYEQYF
- TRBJ1-1 TRBV6-1 many TGTGCCAGCAGTGGCCAGACAGCGAACACTGAAGCTTTCTTT CASSGQTANTEAFF
- TRBJ2-7 TRBV13 many TGTGCCAGCAGCTTAGGTTCGGCGGGCCCACGCTACGAGCAGTACTTC CASSLGSAGPRYEQYF
TRBD1 TRBJ1-1 TRBV20-1 few TGCAGTGCTGCCCGAGCGGGACAGCTGAACACTGAAGCTTTCTTT CSAARAGQLNTEAFF
TRBD1 TRBJ2-7 TRBV18 - TGTGCCAGCTCACCAAACAGGGGAAACTACGAGCAGTACTTC CASSPNRGNYEQYF
- TRBJ1-3 TRBV3-1 few TGTGCCAGCAGCCCGCAAGGCGGAGGACACACGGATTTT CASSPQGGGHTDF
- TRBJ1-1 TRBV30 many TGTGCCTGGAGCAAACAGGGTAACACTGAAGCTTTCTTT CAWSKQGNTEAFF
TRBD1 TRBJ2-5 TRBV20-1 many TGCAGTGCTGTGGACAGGGGGGAGACCCAGTACTTC CSAVDRGETQYF
- TRBJ2-3 TRBV5-6 few TGTGCCAGCAGCTTGGGAGAGGGGAACACAGATACGCAGTATTTT CASSLGEGNTDTQYF
TRBD2 TRBJ2-1 TRBV3-1 - TGTGCCAGCAGCCAGGATCTAGCGGGGGGGAAGAATGAGCAGTTCTTC CASSQDLAGGKNEQFF
TRBD2 TRBJ2-3 TRBV29-1 few TGCAGCGTTGGGGTTCTAGCGGGGGCCACAGATACGCAGTATTTT CSVGVLAGATDTQYF
- TRBJ1-4 TRBV20-1 - TGCGGTGCCGAGGAGCGATCGGGGGAAAAACTGTTTTTT CGAEERSGEKLFF
TRBD1 TRBJ2-1 TRBV28 few TGTGCCAGCAGGAGGACAGGGGATCACTCCTACAATGAGCAGTTCTTC CASRRTGDHSYNEQFF
- TRBJ2-3 TRBV7-2 many TGTGCCAGCAGCTTAGACGGGGATAGCACAGATACGCAGTATTTT CASSLDGDSTDTQYF